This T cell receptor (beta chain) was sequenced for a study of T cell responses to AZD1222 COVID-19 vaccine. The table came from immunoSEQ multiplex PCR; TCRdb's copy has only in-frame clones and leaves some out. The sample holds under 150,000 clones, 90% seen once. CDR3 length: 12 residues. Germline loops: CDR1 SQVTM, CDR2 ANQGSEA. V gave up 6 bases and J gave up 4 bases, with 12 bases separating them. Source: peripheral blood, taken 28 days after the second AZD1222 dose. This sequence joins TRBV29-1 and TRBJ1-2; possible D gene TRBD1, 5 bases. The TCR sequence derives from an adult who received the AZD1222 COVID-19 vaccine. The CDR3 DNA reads TGCAGCGTCCGAGAAGGGACCTATGGCTACACCTTC. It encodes CSVREGTYGYTF.